A selection of T cell receptor beta chains follows, all from one sample in a study of shared clonotypes between healthy human individuals. Here immunoSEQ multiplex PCR was the method, and the copy in TCRdb shows in-frame clones only, minus some. The data contain 1.4 million to 1.5 million clones, roughly 96% of them singletons. The sample comprised naive CD4+ T cells sorted from blood. These receptors were taken from a man younger than 45 in good health. Each CDR3 is given with its conserved first and last residue. D genes are given only for firm matches. Size tells how often a clone was seen (once, few, many) or the class of an expanded clone, and some rows leave it out.

TRBD1 | NA | TRBJ2-7 | TRBV18 | TGTGCCAGCTCACTCCGGGACAGGGGTTTCGAGCAGTACTTC | CASSLRDRGFEQYF
NA | NA | TRBJ1-1 | TRBV14 | TGTGCCAGCAGCCAAGATTTACCGACCTGGTACATGAACACTGAAGCTTTCTTT | CASSQDLPTWYMNTEAFF
TRBD2 | NA | TRBJ2-1 | TRBV14 | TGTGCCAGCAGCCAAGTAGAGGGACTAGCGGGAGGGTCCTACAATGAGCAGTTCTTC | CASSQVEGLAGGSYNEQFF
NA | once | TRBJ2-7 | TRBV29-1 | TGCAGCGTTGGGGGGCCTTGGGGGTCCTCCTACGAGCAGTACTTC | CSVGGPWGSSYEQYF
TRBD1 | NA | TRBJ2-5 | TRBV11-2 | TGTGCCAGCAGCTCTACAGGGGGCAAAGAGACCCAGTACTTC | CASSSTGGKETQYF
NA | once | TRBJ2-7 | TRBV15 | TGTGCCACCAGCAGAGACAGTGGCCGAGAGGGCGAGCAGTACTTC | CATSRDSGREGEQYF
NA | NA | TRBJ2-7 | TRBV6-5 | TGTGCCAGCAGTTACGACAGAAGAATTAGCTCCTACGAGCAGTACTTC | CASSYDRRISSYEQYF
NA | NA | TRBJ2-1 | TRBV5-4 | TGTGCCAGCAGCTCGGGTCAAGACAATGAGCAGTTCTTC | CASSSGQDNEQFF
NA | NA | TRBJ1-5 | TRBV10-3 | TGTGCCATCAGTGAATTTAACAGATTAAGCAATCAGCCCCAGCATTTT | CAISEFNRLSNQPQHF
NA | NA | TRBJ1-1 | TRBV19 | TGTGCCAGTCAAATGCTACGGAACACTGAAGCTTTCTTT | CASQMLRNTEAFF
TRBD1 | NA | TRBJ1-2 | TRBV10-3 | TGTGCCATCAGTGAGTCGATGAGGGGGCGAGATTATGGCTACACCTTC | CAISESMRGRDYGYTF
NA | NA | TRBJ2-7 | TRBV19 | TGTGCCAGTAGTATCTCGAACCAGGGTTCCTCCTACGAGCAGTACTTC | CASSISNQGSSYEQYF
NA | NA | TRBJ2-1 | TRBV7-2 | TGTGCCAGCAGCTTCCAGGCTAGCTGGGGCAATGAGCAGTTCTTC | CASSFQASWGNEQFF
NA | NA | TRBJ1-1 | TRBV6-6 | TGTGCCAGCAGTCCCAAACAGATATGGGGGGCTGAAGCTTTCTTT | CASSPKQIWGAEAFF
TRBD2 | NA | TRBJ2-1 | TRBV9 | TGTGCCAGCAGCGAGGGTACTAGCGGGAATAGTGAGCAGTTCTTC | CASSEGTSGNSEQFF
NA | NA | TRBJ2-7 | TRBV28 | TGTGCCAGCAGCGCTGGGGTCTACGAGCAGTACTTC | CASSAGVYEQYF
TRBD2 | once | TRBJ2-1 | TRBV9 | TGTGCCAGCAGCGTAGGGTCTAGCGGTAATGAGCAGTTCTTC | CASSVGSSGNEQFF
TRBD1 | NA | TRBJ1-1 | TRBV4-3 | TGCGCCAGCAGCCCTAGGACAGGGTCGGCCACTGAAGCTTTCTTT | CASSPRTGSATEAFF
TRBD2 | once | TRBJ2-2 | TRBV5-1 | TGCGCCAGCAGCGCCGGACTAGCGGGGCGTTGGGTCACCGGGGAGCTGTTTTTT | CASSAGLAGRWVTGELFF
NA | NA | TRBJ2-7 | TRBV6-1 | TGTGCCAGCAGTGGTAGAGGGGACCTCAAGGATGTATCCTACGAGCAGTACTTC | CASSGRGDLKDVSYEQYF
TRBD2 | NA | TRBJ2-5 | TRBV2 | TGTGCCAGCAGTTTTTCGGGGGGGGAGACCCAGTACTTC | CASSFSGGETQYF
TRBD2 | NA | TRBJ2-1 | TRBV5-1 | TGCGCCAGCAGCTCCGGGACTAGCGGTTTAAATGAGCAGTTCTTC | CASSSGTSGLNEQFF
NA | NA | TRBJ1-4 | TRBV15 | TGTGCCACCAGCAGAGTGCCTAATGAAAAACTGTTTTTT | CATSRVPNEKLFF
NA | NA | TRBJ1-2 | TRBV7-9 | TGTGCCAGCAGCTTAGGGCCTGACTATGGCTACACCTTC | CASSLGPDYGYTF
TRBD2 | once | TRBJ2-1 | TRBV9 | TGTGCCAGCAGCGTAGACGGCGGGAGCTCCTACAATGAGCAGTTCTTC | CASSVDGGSSYNEQFF
TRBD2 | NA | TRBJ2-1 | TRBV10-2 | TGCGCCAGCAGTCCATCTAGCGGGGGGTCCTACAATGAGCAGTTCTTC | CASSPSSGGSYNEQFF
NA | NA | TRBJ2-6 | TRBV6-4 | TGTGCCAGCAGCGAACAGGGCTCTGGGGCCAACGTCCTGACTTTC | CASSEQGSGANVLTF
TRBD2 | NA | TRBJ2-3 | TRBV28 | TGTGCCACCAGCCCCGGGGGGGTCTCAGGGATCACAGATACGCAGTATTTT | CATSPGGVSGITDTQYF
TRBD1 | NA | TRBJ2-7 | TRBV6-6 | TGTGCCAGCAGCCCCCCCGCCAGGGGGCTTCGCGAGCAGTACTTC | CASSPPARGLREQYF
NA | NA | TRBJ2-5 | TRBV6-5 | TGTGCCAGCAGTTACTCGAGGGTGAGGACGGAGACCCAGTACTTC | CASSYSRVRTETQYF
TRBD1 | NA | TRBJ2-1 | TRBV18 | TGTGCCAGCTCACCATTAGGGACAGGGAGTGATGAGCAGTTCTTC | CASSPLGTGSDEQFF
TRBD2 | NA | TRBJ2-7 | TRBV15 | TGTGCCACCAGAGATTCCGGGACTAGATACGAGCAGTACTTC | CATRDSGTRYEQYF
TRBD2 | NA | TRBJ2-5 | TRBV29-1 | TGCAGCGTAGAGATACTAGCGGGGGTCAAAAGCAGTCAGTACTTC | CSVEILAGVKSSQYF